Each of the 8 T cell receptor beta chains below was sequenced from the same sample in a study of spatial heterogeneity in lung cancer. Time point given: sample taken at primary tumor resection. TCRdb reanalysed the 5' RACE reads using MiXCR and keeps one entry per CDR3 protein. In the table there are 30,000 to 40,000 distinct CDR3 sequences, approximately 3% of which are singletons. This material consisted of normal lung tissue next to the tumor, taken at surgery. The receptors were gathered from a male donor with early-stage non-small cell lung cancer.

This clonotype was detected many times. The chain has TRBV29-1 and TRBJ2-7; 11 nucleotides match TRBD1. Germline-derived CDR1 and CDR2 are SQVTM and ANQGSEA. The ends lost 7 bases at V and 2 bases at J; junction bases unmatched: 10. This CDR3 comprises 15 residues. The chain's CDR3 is CSAEGGQGAAYEQYF. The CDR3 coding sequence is TGCAGCGCGGAAGGTGGACAGGGGGCCGCCTACGAGCAGTACTTC.

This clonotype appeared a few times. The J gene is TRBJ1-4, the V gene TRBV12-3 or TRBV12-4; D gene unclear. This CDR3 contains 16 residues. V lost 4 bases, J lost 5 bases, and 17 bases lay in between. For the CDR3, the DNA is TGTGCCAGCAGTTCCGGACGGGGAAGCTTAAATGAAAAACTGTTTTTT. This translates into CASSSGRGSLNEKLFF.

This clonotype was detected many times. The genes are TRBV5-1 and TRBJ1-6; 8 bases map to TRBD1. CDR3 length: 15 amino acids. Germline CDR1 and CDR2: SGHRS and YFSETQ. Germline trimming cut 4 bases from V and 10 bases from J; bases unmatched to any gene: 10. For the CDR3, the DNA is TGCGCCAGCAGCACCGGACAGGGTATGGGGTCACCCCTCCACTTT. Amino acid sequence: CASSTGQGMGSPLHF.

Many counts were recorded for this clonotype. In DNA, the CDR3 is TGTGCCAGCAGTCGGACAGGAGGAAATCAGCCCCAGCATTTT. Residues: CASSRTGGNQPQHF. V gene TRBV6-2 or TRBV6-3 combines with J gene TRBJ1-5; 7 bases match TRBD1. The CDR3 spans 14 residues. Looked up from germline, CDR1 is MNHEY and CDR2 is SVGEGT. V was clipped by 5 bases and J by 4 bases; unmatched bases: 5.

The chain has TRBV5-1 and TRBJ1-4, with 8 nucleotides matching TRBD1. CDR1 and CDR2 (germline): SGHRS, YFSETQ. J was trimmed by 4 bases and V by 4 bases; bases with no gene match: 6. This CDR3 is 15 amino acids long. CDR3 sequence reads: CASSRTGIDNEKLFF. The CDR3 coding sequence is TGCGCCAGCAGCCGGACAGGGATTGATAATGAAAAACTGTTTTTT.

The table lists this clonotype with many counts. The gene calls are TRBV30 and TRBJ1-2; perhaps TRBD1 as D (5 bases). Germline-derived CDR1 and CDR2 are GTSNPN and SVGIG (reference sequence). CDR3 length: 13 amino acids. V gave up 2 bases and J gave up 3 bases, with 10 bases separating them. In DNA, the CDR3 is TGTGCCTGGAGTTCTCGGGGGGACTATGGCTACACCTTC. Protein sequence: CAWSSRGDYGYTF.

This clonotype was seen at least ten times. The chain's CDR3 is CSAQAGPETQYF. Here the CDR3 DNA reads TGCAGTGCTCAGGCGGGCCCAGAGACCCAGTACTTC. This chain joins TRBV20-1 and TRBJ2-5, with D perhaps TRBD2 (5 bases). Per germline, CDR1 DFQATT and CDR2 SNEGSKA (reference sequence). The CDR3 is 12 residues long. The V gene lost 5 bases and the J gene lost 4 bases, with 11 bases spanning the gap.

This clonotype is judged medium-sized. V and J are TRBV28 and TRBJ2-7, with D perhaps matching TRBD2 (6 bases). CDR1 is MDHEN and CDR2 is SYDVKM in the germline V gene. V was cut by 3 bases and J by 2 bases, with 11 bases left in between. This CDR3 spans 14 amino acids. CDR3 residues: CASSLALATYEQYF. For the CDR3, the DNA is TGTGCCAGCAGTTTGGCCCTAGCGACCTACGAGCAGTACTTC.